This TCR beta chain was profiled in a study of CD8 T cells in Susac syndrome. An input of roughly 0.45 to 1 ug of RNA was subjected to reverse transcription using random hexamers. TCRdb re-analysed the immunoSEQ multiplex PCR reads in MiXCR, keeping a single row per CDR3 protein. This sample has some 190,000 distinct CDR3 sequences, with approximately 94% found just once. The V end was cut by 4 bases, the J end by 1 base, with 13 bases between. Germline CDR1 and CDR2: MDHEN and SYDVKM. The CDR3 contains 15 residues. Sequencing used CD4+ T cells from PBMCs. The sequence was collected from a human donor with Susac syndrome. V and J are TRBV28 and TRBJ2-5; TRBD1 might be the D (7 bases). CDR3 nucleotides: TGTGCCAGCAGTTCCCGGCAGGGGGGCCAAGAGACCCAGTACTTC. Translating gives CASSSRQGGQETQYF.